The rows below give T cell receptor beta chains drawn from one sample of a study of cytomegalovirus exposure and HLA in healthy donors. The assay was immunoSEQ multiplex PCR, and TCRdb's table has in-frame clones only and misses some. The sample records around 64,000 clones, around 86% being singletons. The sequencing sample was made of PBMCs. All receptors come from a female donor in good health and CMV-seronegative. The CDR3 runs from the conserved cysteine through the conserved F or W. The D gene is left open where the match is weak. Size is stated for part of the rows, as once, few or many counts, or as a class when the clone is expanded.

TGTGCAAGTCGCCCAGGGCCGTACGAACAGTACTTC	CASRPGPYEQYF	-	TRBJ2-7	-	TRBV12-2
TGTGCCAGCAGCTTAAGGGGCTCTCCGGAAGACTATGGCTACACCTTC	CASSLRGSPEDYGYTF	-	TRBJ1-2	-	TRBV7-9
TGTGCCAGTACGGGACAGGGGGTCGGTCAGCCCCAGCATTTT	CASTGQGVGQPQHF	-	TRBJ1-5	TRBD1	TRBV6-1
TGTGCCAGCAGCAAGGACAGGGGGAGCTTCGAGCAGTACTTC	CASSKDRGSFEQYF	-	TRBJ2-7	TRBD1	TRBV11-2
TGTGCCAGCAGCGGGAACCCCGGGACAGAGCAGTTCTTC	CASSGNPGTEQFF	-	TRBJ2-1	-	TRBV9
TGTGCCAGCAGGAGACAGGACCCGGCAGATACGCAGTATTTT	CASRRQDPADTQYF	-	TRBJ2-3	-	TRBV27
TGTGCCAGTTCCAGCACACCGGGGGGCCCTCTGCAGTACTTC	CASSSTPGGPLQYF	-	TRBJ2-7	-	TRBV2
TGTGCCAGCAGTTCATCCGGGACAGGGCGTCCAAATTTGTACTTC	CASSSSGTGRPNLYF	-	TRBJ2-4	TRBD1	TRBV27
TGTGCCAGCAGGACCTCCGGGACAGGGTCTCGCTCTAACTTT	CASRTSGTGSRSNF	-	TRBJ1-6	TRBD1	TRBV6-6
TGTGCCAGCAGTAGATCCGGGACAGGGATCGGCTACACCTTC	CASSRSGTGIGYTF	-	TRBJ1-2	TRBD1	TRBV6-5
TGTGCCAGCAGTTACTCCCCGGACTACTCCTACGAGCAGTACTTC	CASSYSPDYSYEQYF	-	TRBJ2-7	-	TRBV6-5
TGTGCCAGCAGTGGTTCGAAGGGACATAGCAATCAGCCCCAGCATTTT	CASSGSKGHSNQPQHF	-	TRBJ1-5	-	TRBV6-6
TGCGCCAGCAGCCAGGGCCCGGGACAGGGTTCCCATCAGCCCCAGCATTTT	CASSQGPGQGSHQPQHF	once	TRBJ1-5	TRBD1	TRBV4-1
TGTGCCAGCAGCCCCGCTGGGACAGTACGCCAAGAGACCCAGTACTTC	CASSPAGTVRQETQYF	-	TRBJ2-5	TRBD1	TRBV9
TGTGCCACCAGCAGAGATCAGGGGCAGGGGTCGAAGAAGGCCAAAAACAGTCAGTACTTC	CATSRDQGQGSKKAKNSQYF	-	TRBJ2-4	-	TRBV15
TGTGCCAGCAGCCAGGGACAGGGGCAACAAGGCTACACCTTC	CASSQGQGQQGYTF	-	TRBJ1-2	TRBD1	TRBV6-5
TGTGCCATCCTCGGGGTAGCGGGGGAGCAGTTCTTC	CAILGVAGEQFF	-	TRBJ2-1	TRBD2	TRBV10-3
TGCAGCGCCGGACGACACAGGGGGCATGGAGCGGACACTGAAGCTTTCTTT	CSAGRHRGHGADTEAFF	-	TRBJ1-1	TRBD1	TRBV29-1
TGTGCCAGCAGCGCGGGAACTAGCGGGCCCTACAATGAGCAGTTCTTC	CASSAGTSGPYNEQFF	-	TRBJ2-1	TRBD2	TRBV4-2
TGTGCCAGCTCGCGTTCCGGGACTAGCGGGAGTCGGCCCTACGAGCAGTACTTC	CASSRSGTSGSRPYEQYF	-	TRBJ2-7	TRBD2	TRBV18
TGTGCCAGCAGCATTATGAACACTGAAGCTTTCTTT	CASSIMNTEAFF	-	TRBJ1-1	-	TRBV7-9
TGCGCCAGCAGCCAAGATTCTCTATCCTACAATGAGCAGTTCTTC	CASSQDSLSYNEQFF	few	TRBJ2-1	-	TRBV4-1
TGTGCCAGCAGTTTTACGGTTGGAAACACCATATATTTT	CASSFTVGNTIYF	-	TRBJ1-3	-	TRBV27
TGTGCCAGCAGTTACTCCCTAGCGGCCGTCACCGGGGAGCTGTTTTTT	CASSYSLAAVTGELFF	-	TRBJ2-2	TRBD2	TRBV6-5